This T cell receptor beta chain is drawn from a study of Graves' ophthalmopathy and Graves' hyperthyroidism. General observations from the study: Blood samples also showed most expanded thyroid clonotypes exceeding 0.001 frequency.

To note about this clonotype: Its specificity is not known.

Germline V CDR1 and CDR2: SNHLY, FYNNEI. This CDR3 has 16 amino acids. V dropped 2 bases and J dropped 1 base, with 11 bases sitting between them. RNA transcripts were the template, and TCR beta CDR3 regions were amplified from them. HTBI primers were employed in first-round RT-PCR, then a second-round multiplex PCR followed. One entry per CDR3 protein results from TCRdb running MiXCR on the multiplex PCR reads. Among under 200,000 distinct CDR3 sequences listed, 30% to 45% were seen once. The clonotype comes from a woman aged 40 to 50 with Graves' ophthalmopathy. Material for sequencing was peripheral blood. J is TRBJ2-2 and V is TRBV2; possibly TRBD1 for D (5 bases). In DNA, the CDR3 is TGTGCCAGCAGTGAAATCAGGGCTCGGAACACCGGGGAGCTGTTTTTT. The encoded protein is CASSEIRARNTGELFF.